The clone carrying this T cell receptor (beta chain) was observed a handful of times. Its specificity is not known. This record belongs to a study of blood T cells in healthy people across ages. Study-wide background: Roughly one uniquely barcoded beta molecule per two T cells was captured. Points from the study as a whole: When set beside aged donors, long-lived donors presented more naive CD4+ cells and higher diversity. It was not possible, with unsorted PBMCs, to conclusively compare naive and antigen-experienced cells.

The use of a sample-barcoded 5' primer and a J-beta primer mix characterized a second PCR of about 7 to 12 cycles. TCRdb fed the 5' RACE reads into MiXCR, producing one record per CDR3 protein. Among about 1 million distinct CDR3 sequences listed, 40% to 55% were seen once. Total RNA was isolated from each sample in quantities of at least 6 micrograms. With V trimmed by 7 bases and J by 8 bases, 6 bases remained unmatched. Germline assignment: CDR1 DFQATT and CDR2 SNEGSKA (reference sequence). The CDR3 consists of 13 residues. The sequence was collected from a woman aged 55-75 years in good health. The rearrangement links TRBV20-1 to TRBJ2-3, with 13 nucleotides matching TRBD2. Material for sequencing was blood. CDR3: CSGRTSGSFTQYF. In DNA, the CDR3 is TGCAGTGGGAGGACTAGCGGGAGCTTTACGCAGTATTTT.